Below are 18 T cell receptor beta chains sequenced from a single sample in a study of T cell changes during pregnancy in multiple sclerosis (dated 2019 in TCRdb). Libraries were constructed by the immunoSEQ multiplex PCR assay. TCRdb obtained this table from immuneACCESS and retained in-frame rearrangements with V and J assigned. These tables miss some clones; where compared with another copy, unresolved V genes account for less than half of the shortfall, and the remainder is unexplained. This sample holds more than 35,000 clones; roughly 91% were observed only once. Clones ranked in the top ten supply 5.5% to 6% of the sample. The source was CD8+ T cells from peripheral blood mononuclear cells, collected after pregnancy. The receptors shown here come from a female donor in good health, enrolled as a control in a pregnancy study.

The V call is TRBV7-2, the J call TRBJ2-5, with D maybe TRBD1 (5 bases). Germline V CDR1 and CDR2: SGHTA, FQGNSA. This CDR3 has 15 residues. V was trimmed by 1 base and J by 5 bases, leaving 14 bases between them. This chain's CDR3 is CASSLGTKNVETQYF. In nucleotides, the CDR3 is TGTGCCAGCAGCTTAGGGACAAAAAATGTGGAGACCCAGTACTTC.

The genes are TRBV19 and TRBJ1-6; 11 bases line up with TRBD1. The junction had 1 base not matched to a gene; V was cut back by 6 bases and J by 6 bases. CDR1 and CDR2 from the germline V gene are LNHDA and SQIVND (reference sequence). The CDR3 has 14 residues. CDR3 loop: CASSGQGANSPLHF. The CDR3 DNA sequence: TGTGCCAGTAGCGGACAGGGGGCTAATTCACCCCTCCACTTT.

This clone was detected a few times. This chain links TRBV27 with TRBJ1-1, with 7 bases identical to TRBD1. V shed 4 bases and J 4 bases; nucleotides not matched to a gene: 3. The CDR3 length is 13 residues. Germline assignment: CDR1 MNHEY and CDR2 SMNVEV (reference sequence). CDR3 coding DNA: TGTGCCAGCAGTTCGGGGACAGTCACTGAAGCTTTCTTT. It codes for CASSSGTVTEAFF.

The chain carries TRBV15 and TRBJ1-4; D remains ambiguous. Per the germline V gene, CDR1 is LNHNV and CDR2 is YYDKDF (reference sequence). V dropped 2 bases and J dropped 6 bases, with 10 bases sitting between them. CDR3 length: 14 residues. CDR3 sequence reads: CATSRSREDEKLFF. CDR3 sequence (DNA): TGTGCCACCAGCAGATCCAGAGAGGATGAAAAACTGTTTTTT.

This chain joins TRBV7-6 and TRBJ2-1; D is possibly TRBD2 (7 bases). The germline gives CDR1 SGHVS, CDR2 FNYEAQ. Trimming took 2 bases from V and 7 from J, leaving 12 bases between them. CDR3 length equals 14 residues. The CDR3 loop reads CASSLRGGGNEQFF. CDR3 in DNA: TGTGCCAGCAGCTTAAGGGGGGGAGGTAATGAGCAGTTCTTC.

The gene calls are TRBV9 and TRBJ2-7; D ambiguous. CDR1 is SGDLS, CDR2 YYNGEE, per germline. V was cut by 3 bases and J by 2 bases, with 6 bases left in between. This CDR3 is 12 amino acids long. CDR3 coding DNA: TGTGCCAGCAGCGACAGCCCCTACGAGCAGTACTTC. Its protein product is CASSDSPYEQYF.

The gene calls are TRBV7-9 and TRBJ2-7, with a possible D match to TRBD1 (6 bases). There are 14 residues in the CDR3. V was clipped by 6 bases and J by 2 bases, with 14 bases between them. Germline values: CDR1 SEHNR, CDR2 FQNEAQ (reference sequence). This CDR3 is CASSSTGTPYEQYF. The DNA for the CDR3 is TGTGCCAGCAGTAGTACCGGGACACCCTACGAGCAGTACTTC.

This clone was counted once. The CDR3 sequence: CASSLGSTGVWEETQYF. CDR3 in DNA: TGTGCCAGCAGCTTAGGGTCGACAGGGGTTTGGGAAGAGACCCAGTACTTC. The rearrangement uses TRBV11-2 and TRBJ2-5; 8 bases are shared with TRBD1. The CDR3 runs to 17 residues. Germline CDR1 and CDR2: SGHAT and FQNNGV. Trimming at V came to 1 base and at J to 3 bases, leaving 10 bases not matched to a gene.

The chain employs TRBV4-1 and TRBJ1-2; D is unclear. V lost 0 bases, J lost 8 bases, and 16 bases lay in between. The CDR3 spans 15 residues. The germline V gene has CDR1 MGHRA and CDR2 YSYEKL. CDR3 nucleotides: TGCGCCAGCAGCCAAGATGAAGGTCTCGCTAGAGGCTACACCTTC. The encoded protein is CASSQDEGLARGYTF.

This chain joins TRBV7-2 and TRBJ2-5, with TRBD1 matching 7 bases. In germline, CDR1 is SGHTA, CDR2 FQGNSA. Unmatched junction bases numbered 8, after V lost 5 bases and J lost 5 bases. This CDR3 has 14 residues. The CDR3 region is CASSLRDRLETQYF. CDR3 nucleotides: TGTGCCAGCAGCCTTAGGGACAGACTTGAGACCCAGTACTTC.

This rearrangement joins TRBV4-1 to TRBJ2-1; 15 nucleotides agree with TRBD2. The CDR3 sequence is 15 residues long. The V and J ends lost 3 bases and 7 bases, in that order; junction bases with no gene match: 1. CDR1 and CDR2 (germline): MGHRA, YSYEKL. The CDR3 region has the DNA TGCGCCAGCAGCCAGGGACTAGCGGGGGGAAATGAGCAGTTCTTC. As protein: CASSQGLAGGNEQFF.

Worth noting for this clone: The sample has other DNA sequences that encode this CDR3 too. The chain joins TRBV7-9 to TRBJ1-1; the match to TRBD1 covers 7 bases. This CDR3 is built from 13 residues. Trimming took 5 bases from V and 3 from J; bases not matched to a gene: 3. CDR1 is SEHNR and CDR2 is FQNEAQ in the germline V gene (reference sequence). CDR3 nucleotide sequence: TGTGCCAGCAGCCCTACAGGGGACACTGAAGCTTTCTTT. It specifies CASSPTGDTEAFF.

This chain links TRBV19 with TRBJ2-7; 8 positions match TRBD1. The CDR3 consists of 15 residues. The junction had 10 bases not matched to a gene; V was cut back by 8 bases and J by 1 base. The germline CDR1 and CDR2 sequences are LNHDA and SQIVND (reference sequence). DNA of the CDR3: TGTGCCAGTTCAGACAGGGGAATCCCTTCCTACGAGCAGTACTTC. Its protein is CASSDRGIPSYEQYF.

J is TRBJ2-3 and V is TRBV6-1, with a weak D call TRBD2 (5 bases). Germline V lookup: CDR1 MNHNS, CDR2 SASEGT. The CDR3 loop spans 15 amino acids. Between the trimmed V and J ends, which lost 6 bases and 14 bases, there was a span of 27 bases. The CDR3 DNA is TGTGCCAGCAGGGGAGTGGGAGACGCAGGCCGACCCCCGTATTTT. This codes for CASRGVGDAGRPPYF.

The chain recombines TRBV19 with TRBJ1-3, with D possibly matching TRBD1 (5 bases). The CDR3 totals 12 residues. Trimming removed 10 bases from V and 4 bases from J, with 11 bases in between. CDR1 and CDR2 (germline): LNHDA, SQIVND (reference sequence). DNA of the CDR3: TGTGCCACCCGGGGGGAAGGAAACACCATATATTTT. Translation gives CATRGEGNTIYF.

The V and J genes are TRBV9 and TRBJ1-2; D gene uncertain. Germline V gene lookup returns CDR1 SGDLS and CDR2 YYNGEE. Trimming shortened V by 3 bases and J by 7 bases, and 13 bases separated the two germline ends. The CDR3 extends over 13 amino acids. The CDR3 reads CASSDHTLFGYTF. The CDR3 nucleotides read TGTGCCAGCAGCGACCACACCTTGTTTGGCTACACCTTC. The complete variable domain, with remaining parts taken from reference TRBV9 and TRBJ1-2, reads DSGVTQTPKHLITATGQRVTLRCSPRSGDLSVYWYQQSLDQGLQFLIQYYNGEERAKGNILERFSAQQFPDLHSELNLSSLELGDSALYFCASSDHTLFGYTFGSGTRLTVV.

The V and J genes are TRBV7-2 and TRBJ2-5, with TRBD2 matching over 9 bases. V lost 1 base, J lost 4 bases, and 4 bases stayed unmatched. Germline V gives CDR1 SGHTA, CDR2 FQGNSA. The length of the CDR3 is 15 residues. The CDR3 coding sequence is TGTGCCAGCAGCTTAGACGGGACTAGCCTAGAGACCCAGTACTTC. Translation: CASSLDGTSLETQYF.

A few counts support this clone. The chain employs TRBV7-3 and TRBJ2-5, with 11 bases matching TRBD2. Germline-derived CDR1 and CDR2 are SGHTA and FQGTGA. This CDR3 contains 15 residues. J gave up 5 bases and V 3 bases, and 5 bases lay outside the gene matches. The CDR3 region has the DNA TGTGCCAGCAGCTTTCTAGCGGGGGGCCTCGAGACCCAGTACTTC. Protein product: CASSFLAGGLETQYF.